The rows below give T cell receptor beta chains drawn from one sample of a study of shared clonotypes between healthy human individuals. The data were produced by immunoSEQ multiplex PCR, yet TCRdb's version contains in-frame clones alone and is incomplete. Found here are roughly 2.5 million clones, approximately 90% of them singletons; the top ten hold over 0.12%. The sample was naive CD4+ T cells sorted from blood. Source of these receptors: a man younger than 35 in good health. The CDR3 runs from the conserved cysteine through the conserved F or W. The order of the fields is V gene, J gene, clone size, D gene, CDR3 DNA, CDR3 protein. The D gene is left open where the match is weak. Rows give clone size only sometimes, using once, few, many, or a class for an expanded clone.

TRBV9	TRBJ2-2	-	TRBD2	TGTGCCAGCAGCGTAGGTAGCGGGAGTGCCGGGGAGCTGTTTTTT	CASSVGSGSAGELFF
TRBV6-5	TRBJ1-1	-	TRBD1	TGTGCCAGCAGTTCCGGGACAGCTAACACTGAAGCTTTCTTT	CASSSGTANTEAFF
TRBV7-6	TRBJ2-7	-	-	TGTGCCAGCAGCTTAGAAAGGTACCAAGAGCAGTACTTC	CASSLERYQEQYF
TRBV27	TRBJ1-5	-	-	TGTGCCAGCAGTTTATCTTTTGGTTCCAATCAGCCCCAGCATTTT	CASSLSFGSNQPQHF
TRBV9	TRBJ2-4	-	-	TGTGCCAGCAGCGTAGCACAAGAAGGCAAAAACATTCAGTACTTC	CASSVAQEGKNIQYF
TRBV6-4	TRBJ2-2	-	TRBD2	TGTGCCAGCAGTGACAGGCGGGGGGGCCCCCTCAACACCGGGGAGCTGTTTTTT	CASSDRRGGPLNTGELFF
TRBV7-2	TRBJ2-7	-	-	TGTGCCAGCAGCTTTAAACAGGGCTCCTACGAGCAGTACTTC	CASSFKQGSYEQYF
TRBV5-4	TRBJ1-4	-	TRBD1	TGTGCCAGCAGCCCTCGGGACAGGGGGGAAAAACTGTTTTTT	CASSPRDRGEKLFF
TRBV29-1	TRBJ2-2	-	-	TGCAGTTCGACAGGCCCGAACACCGGGGAGCTGTTTTTT	CSSTGPNTGELFF
TRBV6-4	TRBJ2-4	-	-	TGTGCCAGCGAAAGGGGCCATCTAGCCAAAAACATTCAGTACTTC	CASERGHLAKNIQYF
TRBV7-2	TRBJ2-7	-	-	TGTGCCAGCAGCTTAGAGGTCCGACCCTACGAGCAGTACTTC	CASSLEVRPYEQYF
TRBV5-1	TRBJ2-3	-	-	TGCGCCAGCGCCAGGGGCGGGCCCACAGATACGCAGTATTTT	CASARGGPTDTQYF
TRBV9	TRBJ1-1	-	-	TGTGCCAGCAGCAATGGGGGGAGGGCTTTCTTT	CASSNGGRAFF
TRBV7-9	TRBJ2-1	-	-	TGTGCCAGCAGCTTAGCGTTAGAGGGCAATGAGCAGTTCTTC	CASSLALEGNEQFF
TRBV5-1	TRBJ1-6	-	-	TGCGCCAGCAGCCAACGTTTCGATAATTCACCCCTCCACTTT	CASSQRFDNSPLHF
TRBV18	TRBJ2-1	-	-	TGTGCCAGCTCACCATCCACAGGGTCCTTTAGCTCCTACAATGAGCAGTTCTTC	CASSPSTGSFSSYNEQFF
TRBV7-9	TRBJ2-5	-	-	TGTGCCAGCAGCTTAGGCAGGGTGTTCCAAGAGACCCAGTACTTC	CASSLGRVFQETQYF
TRBV5-1	TRBJ2-5	-	TRBD2	TGCGCCAGCAGGGGGGCACTAGCGGTGGGCGAGACCCAGTACTTC	CASRGALAVGETQYF
TRBV28	TRBJ2-7	-	-	TGTGCCAGCACCCTGGGGCGGGATCATCGGGGCTACGAGCAGTACTTC	CASTLGRDHRGYEQYF
TRBV7-2	TRBJ2-3	-	-	TGTGCCAGCAATGAAGCGTACACAGATACGCAGTATTTT	CASNEAYTDTQYF
TRBV30	TRBJ2-7	-	TRBD2	TGTGCCTGGACGCCTTATAGCGGGAGGGCCTACGAGCAGTACTTC	CAWTPYSGRAYEQYF
TRBV2	TRBJ1-1	-	-	TGTGCCAGCAGTGTGGAGGGCCGGGCTACTGAAGCTTTCTTT	CASSVEGRATEAFF
TRBV11-2	TRBJ2-1	-	TRBD2	TGTGCCAGCAGCTTAATGGATAGCGGGGACAATGAGCAGTTCTTC	CASSLMDSGDNEQFF
TRBV11-2	TRBJ1-2	-	-	TGTGCCAGCAGCTTATCGGGGATCTATGGCTACACCTTC	CASSLSGIYGYTF
TRBV19	TRBJ1-3	-	TRBD1	TGTGCCAGTACCGGACAGGGACGAAACACCATATATTTT	CASTGQGRNTIYF
TRBV5-6	TRBJ2-5	-	TRBD2	TGTGCCAGCAGCCCCCCCGGGGGGGGGCCGGAGACCCAGTACTTC	CASSPPGGGPETQYF
TRBV6-1	TRBJ1-4	-	-	TGTGCCAGCAGGAAACAGGGAGCAACTAATGAAAAACTGTTTTTT	CASRKQGATNEKLFF
TRBV7-9	TRBJ2-5	-	-	TGTGCCAGCAGCTTAGCGCTAGGAGGAGAAGAGACCCAGTACTTC	CASSLALGGEETQYF
TRBV7-2	TRBJ1-6	-	TRBD1	TGTGCCAGCAGCTTAGTAAAGGGGGCGCGGTCACCCCTCCACTTT	CASSLVKGARSPLHF
TRBV11-2	TRBJ2-3	-	TRBD2	TGTGCCAGCAGCCAAAGGAGGGCGGGGGAGGCAGATACGCAGTATTTT	CASSQRRAGEADTQYF
TRBV6-4	TRBJ2-2	-	-	TGTGCCAGCAGTTGGGGGAACACCGGGGAGCTGTTTTTT	CASSWGNTGELFF
TRBV7-8	TRBJ2-5	-	TRBD1	TGTGCCAGCAGCCGCGGGACAGGGACCTTAGAGACCCAGTACTTC	CASSRGTGTLETQYF
TRBV2	TRBJ1-1	-	-	TGTGCCAGTACCCGAGGGGGATCCATGAACACTGAAGCTTTCTTT	CASTRGGSMNTEAFF
TRBV6-1	TRBJ1-5	once	-	TGTGCCAGCAGTGAGCTGGGGGCGGATTATAGCAATCAGCCCCAGCATTTT	CASSELGADYSNQPQHF
TRBV5-1	TRBJ1-1	-	TRBD1	TGCGCCAGCAGCTCGGGCAGGGGGTACACTGAAGCTTTCTTT	CASSSGRGYTEAFF
TRBV30	TRBJ2-7	-	-	TGTGCCTGGAGTAAGGTGGTTTCGAGCTCCTACGAGCAGTACTTC	CAWSKVVSSSYEQYF
TRBV4-1	TRBJ1-6	-	-	TGCGCCAGCAGCCAAGCGCGGGTTCCACCCCTCCACTTT	CASSQARVPPLHF
TRBV5-1	TRBJ1-6	-	TRBD1	TGCGCCAGCAGCTTGGTACAGGGGGACTCACCCCTCCACTTT	CASSLVQGDSPLHF
TRBV7-9	TRBJ2-3	-	TRBD1	TGTGCCAGCAGCTTTCAGGGGGAGAGGGTCACAGATACGCAGTATTTT	CASSFQGERVTDTQYF
TRBV11-2	TRBJ2-3	-	-	TGTGCCAGCAGCTTGAGGACAGAGCTCACAGATACGCAGTATTTT	CASSLRTELTDTQYF
TRBV5-1	TRBJ2-1	-	TRBD2	TGCGCCAGCAGCCCTGGGACTAGCGGGGGGGCTTCGTACAATGAGCAGTTCTTC	CASSPGTSGGASYNEQFF
TRBV27	TRBJ1-5	-	-	TGTGCCAGCAGATTTCGGGGGTCAAATCAGCCCCAGCATTTT	CASRFRGSNQPQHF
TRBV4-3	TRBJ1-2	-	-	TGCGCCAGCAGCCAAGACGTACGGTTCGCTACGACGTATGGCTACACCTTC	CASSQDVRFATTYGYTF
TRBV5-4	TRBJ2-7	-	TRBD1	TGTGCCAGCAGCTGGGACAGGGTGTACGAGCAGTACTTC	CASSWDRVYEQYF
TRBV18	TRBJ1-3	once	-	TGTGCCAGCTCACCAGTGGAGGCAGGCAGTGGAAACACCATATATTTT	CASSPVEAGSGNTIYF
TRBV27	TRBJ2-2	once	TRBD1	TGTGCCAGCAGTCCCGACAGGGCCAGCGGGGAGCTGTTTTTT	CASSPDRASGELFF